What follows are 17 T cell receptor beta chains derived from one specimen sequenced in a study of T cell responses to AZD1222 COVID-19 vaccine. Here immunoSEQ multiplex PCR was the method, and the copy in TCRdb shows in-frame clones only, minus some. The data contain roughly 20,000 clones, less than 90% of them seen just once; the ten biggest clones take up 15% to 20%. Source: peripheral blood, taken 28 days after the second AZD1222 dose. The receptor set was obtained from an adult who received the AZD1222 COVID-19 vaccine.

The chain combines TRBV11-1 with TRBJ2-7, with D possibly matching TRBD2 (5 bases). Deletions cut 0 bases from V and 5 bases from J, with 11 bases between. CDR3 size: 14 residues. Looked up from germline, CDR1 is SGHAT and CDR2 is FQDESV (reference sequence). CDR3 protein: CASSLAGRGNEQYF. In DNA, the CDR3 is TGTGCCAGCAGCTTAGCGGGCCGGGGAAACGAGCAGTACTTC.

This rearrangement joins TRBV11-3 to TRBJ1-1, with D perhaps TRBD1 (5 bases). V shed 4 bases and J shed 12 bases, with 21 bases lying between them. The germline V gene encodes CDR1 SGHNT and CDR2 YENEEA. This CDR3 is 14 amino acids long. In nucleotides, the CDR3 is TGTGCCAGCAGCTCCCGCGGAGCAGGGTCTACACCTTTCTTT. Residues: CASSSRGAGSTPFF.

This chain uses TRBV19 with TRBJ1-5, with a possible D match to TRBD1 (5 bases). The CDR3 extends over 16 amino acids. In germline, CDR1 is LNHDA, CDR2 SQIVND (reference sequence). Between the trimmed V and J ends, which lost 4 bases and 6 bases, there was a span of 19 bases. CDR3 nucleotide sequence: TGTGCCAGTAGTACGACGCGCCGGGGAAGGGGTCAGCCCCAGCATTTT. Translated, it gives CASSTTRRGRGQPQHF. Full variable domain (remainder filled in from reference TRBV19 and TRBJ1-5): DGGITQSPKYLFRKEGQNVTLSCEQNLNHDAMYWYRQDPGQGLRLIYYSQIVNDFQKGDIAEGYSVSREKKESFPLTVTSAQKNPTAFYLCASSTTRRGRGQPQHFGDGTRLSIL.

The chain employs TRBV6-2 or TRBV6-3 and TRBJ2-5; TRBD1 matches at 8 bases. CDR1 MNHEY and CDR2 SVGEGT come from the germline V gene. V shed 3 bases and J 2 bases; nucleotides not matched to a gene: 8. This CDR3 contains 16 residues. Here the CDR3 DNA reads TGTGCCAGCAGTTATATGCGCAGGGGGCGTCAAGAGACCCAGTACTTC. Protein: CASSYMRRGRQETQYF.

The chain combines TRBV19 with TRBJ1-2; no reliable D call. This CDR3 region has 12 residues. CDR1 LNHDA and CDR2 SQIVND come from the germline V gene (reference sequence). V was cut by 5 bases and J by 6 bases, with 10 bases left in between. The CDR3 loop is CASSEGYDGYTF. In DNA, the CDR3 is TGTGCCAGTAGTGAGGGATATGATGGCTACACCTTC.

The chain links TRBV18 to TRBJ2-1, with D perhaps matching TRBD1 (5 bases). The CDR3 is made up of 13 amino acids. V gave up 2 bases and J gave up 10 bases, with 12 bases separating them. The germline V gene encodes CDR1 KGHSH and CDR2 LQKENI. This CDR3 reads CASSPTLGAEQFF. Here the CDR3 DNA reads TGTGCCAGCTCACCAACCTTAGGGGCAGAGCAGTTCTTC.

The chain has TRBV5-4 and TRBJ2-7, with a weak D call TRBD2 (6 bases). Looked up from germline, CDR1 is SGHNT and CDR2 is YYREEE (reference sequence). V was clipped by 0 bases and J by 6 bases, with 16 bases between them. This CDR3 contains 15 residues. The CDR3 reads CASSLEGGTHREQYF. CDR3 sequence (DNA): TGTGCCAGCAGCTTGGAAGGCGGGACCCATCGCGAGCAGTACTTC.

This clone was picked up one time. The CDR3 is CASSPQPGPDTQYF. In DNA, the CDR3 is TGTGCCAGCAGTCCGCAGCCGGGTCCAGATACGCAGTATTTT. This chain uses TRBV6-4 with TRBJ2-3; D is undetermined. Trimming pared 5 bases from V and 4 bases from J, leaving 13 bases between. Germline CDR1 is MRHNA and CDR2 is SNTAGT. The length of the CDR3 is 14 residues.

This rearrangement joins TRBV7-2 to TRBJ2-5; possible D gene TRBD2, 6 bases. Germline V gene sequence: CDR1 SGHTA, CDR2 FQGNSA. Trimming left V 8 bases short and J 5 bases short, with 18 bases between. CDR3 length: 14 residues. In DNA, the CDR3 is TGTGCCAGCTCCGAGGGGCTAGGGAGGGAGACCCAGTACTTC. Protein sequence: CASSEGLGRETQYF.

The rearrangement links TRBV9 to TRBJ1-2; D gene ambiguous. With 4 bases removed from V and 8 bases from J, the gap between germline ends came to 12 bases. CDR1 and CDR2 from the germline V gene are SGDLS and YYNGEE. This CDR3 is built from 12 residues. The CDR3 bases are TGTGCCAGCAGCCCGACCCTGGGGGGCTACACCTTC. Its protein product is CASSPTLGGYTF.

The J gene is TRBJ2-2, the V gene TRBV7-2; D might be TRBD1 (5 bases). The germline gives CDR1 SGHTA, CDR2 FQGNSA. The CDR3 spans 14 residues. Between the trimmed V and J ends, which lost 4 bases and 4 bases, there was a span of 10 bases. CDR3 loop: CASSSSRGTGELFF. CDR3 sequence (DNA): TGTGCCAGCAGCTCCTCTAGGGGCACCGGGGAGCTGTTTTTT.

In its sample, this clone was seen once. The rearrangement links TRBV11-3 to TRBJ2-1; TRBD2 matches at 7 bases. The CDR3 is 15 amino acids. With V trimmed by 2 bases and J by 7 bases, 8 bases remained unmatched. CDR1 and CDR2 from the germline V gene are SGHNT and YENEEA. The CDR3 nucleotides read TGTGCCAGCAGCTTACGCGGGAGCGGTGGGAATGAGCAGTTCTTC. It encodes CASSLRGSGGNEQFF.

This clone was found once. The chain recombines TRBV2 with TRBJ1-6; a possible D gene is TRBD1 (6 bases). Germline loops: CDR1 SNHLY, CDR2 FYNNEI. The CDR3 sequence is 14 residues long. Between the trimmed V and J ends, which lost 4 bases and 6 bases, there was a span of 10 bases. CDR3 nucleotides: TGTGCCAGCAGTGTGTCCAGGGGTAATTCACCCCTCCACTTT. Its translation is CASSVSRGNSPLHF. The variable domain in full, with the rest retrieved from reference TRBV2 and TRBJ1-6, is EPEVTQTPSHQVTQMGQEVILRCVPISNHLYFYWYRQILGQKVEFLVSFYNNEISEKSEIFDDQFSVERPDGSNFTLKIRSTKLEDSAMYFCASSVSRGNSPLHFGNGTRLTVT.

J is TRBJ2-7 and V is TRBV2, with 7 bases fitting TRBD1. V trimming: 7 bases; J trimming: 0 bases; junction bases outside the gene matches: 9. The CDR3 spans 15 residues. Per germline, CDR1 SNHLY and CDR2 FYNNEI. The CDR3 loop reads CASKSWDSLSYEQYF. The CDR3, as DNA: TGTGCCAGCAAAAGTTGGGACAGCCTCTCCTACGAGCAGTACTTC.

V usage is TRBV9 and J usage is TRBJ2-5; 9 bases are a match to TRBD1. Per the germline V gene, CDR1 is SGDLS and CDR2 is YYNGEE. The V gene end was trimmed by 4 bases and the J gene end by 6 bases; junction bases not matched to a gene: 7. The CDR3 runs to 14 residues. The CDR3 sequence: CASSPGTGRKTQYF. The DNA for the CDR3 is TGTGCCAGCAGCCCCGGGACAGGGAGGAAGACCCAGTACTTC.

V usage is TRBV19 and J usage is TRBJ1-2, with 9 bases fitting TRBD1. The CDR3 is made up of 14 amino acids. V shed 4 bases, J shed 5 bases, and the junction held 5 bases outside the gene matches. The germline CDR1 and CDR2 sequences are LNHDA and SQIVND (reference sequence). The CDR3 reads CASSTPGTGYGYTF. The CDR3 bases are TGTGCCAGTAGTACCCCCGGGACAGGGTATGGCTACACCTTC.

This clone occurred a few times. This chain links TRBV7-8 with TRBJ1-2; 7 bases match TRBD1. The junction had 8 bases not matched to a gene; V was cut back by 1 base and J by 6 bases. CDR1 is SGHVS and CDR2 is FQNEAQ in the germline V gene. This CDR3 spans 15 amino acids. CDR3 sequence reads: CASSLGGRGSNGYTF. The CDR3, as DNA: TGTGCCAGCAGCTTAGGGGGCAGGGGGAGTAATGGCTACACCTTC.